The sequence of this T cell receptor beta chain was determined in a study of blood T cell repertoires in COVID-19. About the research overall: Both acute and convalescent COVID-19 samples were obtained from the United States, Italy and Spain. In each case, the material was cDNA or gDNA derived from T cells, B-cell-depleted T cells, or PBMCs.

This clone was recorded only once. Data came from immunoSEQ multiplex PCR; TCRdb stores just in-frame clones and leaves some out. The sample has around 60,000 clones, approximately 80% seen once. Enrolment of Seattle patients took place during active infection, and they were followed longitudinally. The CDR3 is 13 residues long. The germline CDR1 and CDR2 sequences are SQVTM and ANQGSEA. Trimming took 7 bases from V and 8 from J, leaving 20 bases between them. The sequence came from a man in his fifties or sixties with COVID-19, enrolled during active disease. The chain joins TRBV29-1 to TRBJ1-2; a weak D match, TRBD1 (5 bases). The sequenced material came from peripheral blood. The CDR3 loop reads CSAPELGGRGYTF. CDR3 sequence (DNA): TGCAGCGCCCCGGAATTGGGGGGGAGGGGCTACACCTTC.